The T cell receptor (beta chain) described here comes from a study of graft-versus-host responses after intestinal transplantation. Looking at the study overall: All recipients were transplanted with multivisceral, liver-intestinal, or isolated intestinal grafts. Every one of the recipients received anti-thymocyte globulin induction and afterwards took tacrolimus and steroids for roughly three years. Study conclusions and caveats: Recipient marrow contained GvH clones, some of which appeared first in ileum or blood. The study associated peak circulating GvH clone levels with early post-transplant HvG declines.

For this clone: What it recognizes is unknown.

V lost 3 bases to trimming and J lost 7 bases, with 12 bases between them. Germline values: CDR1 SEHNR, CDR2 FQNEAQ (reference sequence). This CDR3 is built from 14 residues. Clones were read by immunoSEQ multiplex PCR, and TCRdb kept only the in-frame ones, dropping some. The table lists approximately 110,000 clones, 85% to 95% of them singletons. Sequencing was performed on unstimulated CD8+ T cells sorted from spleen or lymph node cells, taken before transplant. The sequence was obtained from a human donor who was the organ donor for an intestinal transplant. The chain links TRBV7-9 to TRBJ1-4; D is unclear. DNA of the CDR3: TGTGCCAGCAGCTTGGGTCCTGTTGGTGAAAAACTGTTTTTT. This encodes CASSLGPVGEKLFF.